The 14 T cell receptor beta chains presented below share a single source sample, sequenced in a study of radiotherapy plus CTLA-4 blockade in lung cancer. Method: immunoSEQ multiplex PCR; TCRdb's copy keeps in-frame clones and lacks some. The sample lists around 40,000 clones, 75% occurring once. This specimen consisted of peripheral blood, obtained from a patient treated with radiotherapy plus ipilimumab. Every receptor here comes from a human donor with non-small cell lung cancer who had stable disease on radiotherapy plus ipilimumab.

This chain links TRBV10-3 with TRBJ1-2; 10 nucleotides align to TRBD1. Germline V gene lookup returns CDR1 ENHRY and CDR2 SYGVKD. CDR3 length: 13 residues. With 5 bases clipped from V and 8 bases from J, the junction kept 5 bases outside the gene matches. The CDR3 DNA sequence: TGTGCCATCAGTCCAGACAGGGGGCGGGGCTACACCTTC. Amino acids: CAISPDRGRGYTF.

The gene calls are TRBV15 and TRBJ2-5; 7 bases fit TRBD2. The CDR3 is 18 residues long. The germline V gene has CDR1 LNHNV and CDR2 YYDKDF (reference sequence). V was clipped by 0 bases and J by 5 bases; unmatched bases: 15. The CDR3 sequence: CATSRDLGGDYHGETQYF. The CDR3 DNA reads TGTGCCACCAGCAGAGATCTTGGCGGGGACTACCACGGGGAGACCCAGTACTTC.

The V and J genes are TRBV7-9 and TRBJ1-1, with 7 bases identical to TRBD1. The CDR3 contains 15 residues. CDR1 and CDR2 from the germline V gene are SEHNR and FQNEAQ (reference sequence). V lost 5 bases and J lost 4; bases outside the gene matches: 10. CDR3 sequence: CASSHSTGMGTEAFF. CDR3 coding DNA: TGTGCCAGCAGCCATTCGACAGGGATGGGCACTGAAGCTTTCTTT.

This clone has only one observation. CDR3 DNA: TGCGCCAGCAGCTTGGGCGCAATTGGGGCCAACGTCCTGACTTTC. As protein: CASSLGAIGANVLTF. This chain connects TRBV5-1 to TRBJ2-6; D ambiguous. The CDR3 runs to 15 residues. From germline, CDR1 is SGHRS and CDR2 YFSETQ. V was trimmed by 0 bases and J by 3 bases, leaving 7 bases between them.

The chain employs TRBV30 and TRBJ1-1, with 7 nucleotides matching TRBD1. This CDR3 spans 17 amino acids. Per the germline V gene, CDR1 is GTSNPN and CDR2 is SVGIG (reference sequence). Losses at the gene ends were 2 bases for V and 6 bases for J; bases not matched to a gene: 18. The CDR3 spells CAWSPRGTDSFRAEAFF. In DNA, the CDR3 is TGTGCCTGGAGTCCAAGGGGGACAGACTCCTTTCGGGCTGAAGCTTTCTTT. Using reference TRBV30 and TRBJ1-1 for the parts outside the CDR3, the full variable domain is SQTIHQWPATLVQPVGSPLSLECTVEGTSNPNLYWYRQAAGRGLQLLFYSVGIGQISSEVPQNLSASRPQDRQFILSSKKLLLSDSGFYLCAWSPRGTDSFRAEAFFGQGTRLTVV.

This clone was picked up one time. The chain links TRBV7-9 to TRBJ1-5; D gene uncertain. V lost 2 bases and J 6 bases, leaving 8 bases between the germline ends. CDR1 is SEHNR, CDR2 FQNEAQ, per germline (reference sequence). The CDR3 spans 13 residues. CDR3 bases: TGTGCCAGCAGCTTAAGGCCGGGTCAGCCCCAGCATTTT. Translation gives CASSLRPGQPQHF.

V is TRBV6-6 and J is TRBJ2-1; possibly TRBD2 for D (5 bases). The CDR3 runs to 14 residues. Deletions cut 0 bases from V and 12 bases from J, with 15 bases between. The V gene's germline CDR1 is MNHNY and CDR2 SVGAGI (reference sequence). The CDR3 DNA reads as TGTGCCAGCAGTTACTCCTCGGGCGGGTTCAGGCAGTTCTTC. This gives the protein CASSYSSGGFRQFF.

The CDR3 here is CASSLVPAGPGNTIYF. The CDR3 coding sequence is TGCGCCAGCAGCTTGGTCCCGGCGGGGCCTGGAAACACCATATATTTT. The chain uses TRBV5-1 and TRBJ1-3; tentative D call: TRBD1 (5 bases). Germline values: CDR1 SGHRS, CDR2 YFSETQ. V gave up 0 bases and J gave up 2 bases, with 12 bases separating them. CDR3 length: 16 residues.

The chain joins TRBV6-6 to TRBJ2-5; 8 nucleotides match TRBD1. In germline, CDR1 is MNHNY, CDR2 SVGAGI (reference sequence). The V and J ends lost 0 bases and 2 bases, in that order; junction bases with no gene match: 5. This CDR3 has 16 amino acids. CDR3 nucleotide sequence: TGTGCCAGCAGTTACTCAACCGGGACAGGACAAGAGACCCAGTACTTC. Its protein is CASSYSTGTGQETQYF.

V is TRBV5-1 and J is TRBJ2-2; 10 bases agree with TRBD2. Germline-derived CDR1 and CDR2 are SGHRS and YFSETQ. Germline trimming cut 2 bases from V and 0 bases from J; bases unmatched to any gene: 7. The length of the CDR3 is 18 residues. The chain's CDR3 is CASSFGQRGGSNTGELFF. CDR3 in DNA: TGCGCCAGCAGCTTTGGCCAGCGGGGGGGTTCGAACACCGGGGAGCTGTTTTTT.

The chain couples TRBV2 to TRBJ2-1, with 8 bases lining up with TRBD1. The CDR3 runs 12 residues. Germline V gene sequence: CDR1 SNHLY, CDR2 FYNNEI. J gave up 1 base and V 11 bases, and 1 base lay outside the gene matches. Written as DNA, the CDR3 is TGTGCCGGACAGGGATCCTACAATGAGCAGTTCTTC. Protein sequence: CAGQGSYNEQFF.

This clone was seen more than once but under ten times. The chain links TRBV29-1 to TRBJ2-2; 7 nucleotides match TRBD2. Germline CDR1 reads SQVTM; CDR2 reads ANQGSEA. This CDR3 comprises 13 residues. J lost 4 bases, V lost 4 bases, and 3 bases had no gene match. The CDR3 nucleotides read TGCAGCGTTGTTCCGGGGGGCACCGGGGAGCTGTTTTTT. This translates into CSVVPGGTGELFF.

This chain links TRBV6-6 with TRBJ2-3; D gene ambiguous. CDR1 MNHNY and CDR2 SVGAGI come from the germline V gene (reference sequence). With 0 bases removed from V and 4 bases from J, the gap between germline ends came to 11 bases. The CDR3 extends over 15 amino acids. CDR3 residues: CASSYSSGRSDTQYF. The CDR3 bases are TGTGCCAGCAGTTACTCCTCGGGTCGATCAGATACGCAGTATTTT.

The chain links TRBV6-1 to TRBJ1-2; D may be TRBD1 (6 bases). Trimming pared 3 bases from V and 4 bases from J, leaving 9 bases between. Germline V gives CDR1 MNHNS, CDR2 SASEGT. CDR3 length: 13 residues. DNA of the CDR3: TGTGCCAGCAGTGAGACAGGATCCTATGGCTACACCTTC. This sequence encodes CASSETGSYGYTF.